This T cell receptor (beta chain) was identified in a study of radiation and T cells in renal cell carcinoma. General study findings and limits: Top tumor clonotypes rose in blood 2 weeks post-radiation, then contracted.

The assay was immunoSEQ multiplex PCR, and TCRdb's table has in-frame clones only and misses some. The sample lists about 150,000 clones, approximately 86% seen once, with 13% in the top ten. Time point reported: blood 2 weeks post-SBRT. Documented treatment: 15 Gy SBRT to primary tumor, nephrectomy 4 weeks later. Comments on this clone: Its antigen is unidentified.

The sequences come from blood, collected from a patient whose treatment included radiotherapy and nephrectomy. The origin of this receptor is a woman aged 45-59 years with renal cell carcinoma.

The CDR3 loop reads CASSQGDTQYF. The CDR3 DNA sequence: TGTGCCAGCAGCCAAGGGGACACCCAGTACTTC. V gene TRBV14 combines with J gene TRBJ2-5; D is perhaps TRBD1 or TRBD2 (5 bases each). The length of the CDR3 is 11 residues. Trimming removed 1 base from V and 8 bases from J, with 5 bases in between. Germline CDR1 SGHDN, CDR2 FVKESK.